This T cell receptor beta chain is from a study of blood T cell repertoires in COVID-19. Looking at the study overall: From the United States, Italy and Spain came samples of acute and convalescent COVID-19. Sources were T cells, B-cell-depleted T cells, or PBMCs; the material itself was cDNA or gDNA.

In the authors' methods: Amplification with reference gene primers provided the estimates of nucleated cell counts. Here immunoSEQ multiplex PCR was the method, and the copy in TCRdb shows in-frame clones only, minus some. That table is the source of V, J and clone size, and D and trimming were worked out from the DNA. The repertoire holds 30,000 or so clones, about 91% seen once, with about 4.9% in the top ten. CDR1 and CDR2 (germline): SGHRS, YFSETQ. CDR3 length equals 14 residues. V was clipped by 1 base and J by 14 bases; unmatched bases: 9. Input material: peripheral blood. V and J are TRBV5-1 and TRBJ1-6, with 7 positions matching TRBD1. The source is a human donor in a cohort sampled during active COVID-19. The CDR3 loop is CASSLSTGAVTLHF. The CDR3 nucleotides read TGCGCCAGCAGCTTGTCAACAGGGGCCGTGACCCTCCACTTT.